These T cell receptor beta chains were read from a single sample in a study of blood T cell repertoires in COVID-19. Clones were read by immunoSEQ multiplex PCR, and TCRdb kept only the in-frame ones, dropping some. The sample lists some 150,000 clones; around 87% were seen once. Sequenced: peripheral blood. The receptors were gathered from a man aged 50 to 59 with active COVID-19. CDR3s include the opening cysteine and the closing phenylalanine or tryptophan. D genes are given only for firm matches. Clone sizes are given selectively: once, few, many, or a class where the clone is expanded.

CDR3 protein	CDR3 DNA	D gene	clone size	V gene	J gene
CASSYIRGTDGYTF	TGTGCCAGCAGTTACATCAGGGGAACTGATGGCTACACCTTC	NA	NA	TRBV6-2/TRBV6-3	TRBJ1-2
CSALGQLNTEAFF	TGCAGCGCTCTGGGACAGTTGAACACTGAAGCTTTCTTT	TRBD1	NA	TRBV29-1	TRBJ1-1
CASSQDTGINGYTF	TGTGCCAGCAGCCAAGATACGGGGATTAATGGCTACACCTTC	NA	NA	TRBV3-1/TRBV3-2	TRBJ1-2
CASGQGHGYTF	TGTGCCAGCGGACAGGGCCATGGCTACACCTTC	TRBD1	few	TRBV19	TRBJ1-2
CASSRDRGTDTQYF	TGTGCCAGCTCACGGGACAGGGGTACAGATACGCAGTATTTT	TRBD1	NA	TRBV18	TRBJ2-3
CASSQGTSGGEETQYF	TGTGCCAGCAGCCAGGGTACTAGCGGGGGGGAAGAGACCCAGTACTTC	NA	NA	TRBV21-1	TRBJ2-5
CASSYYNYGYTF	TGTGCCAGCAGTTACTACAACTATGGCTACACCTTC	NA	NA	TRBV12-3/TRBV12-4	TRBJ1-2
CASSFTGGSAEAFF	TGTGCCAGCAGCTTTACAGGGGGAAGCGCTGAAGCTTTCTTT	TRBD1	NA	TRBV7-3	TRBJ1-1
CASSHPGGRTGTEAFF	TGTGCCAGCAGCCATCCCGGTGGCAGGACAGGGACTGAAGCTTTCTTT	TRBD1	NA	TRBV11-2	TRBJ1-1
CASSQFTGEAFF	TGTGCCAGCAGCCAATTCACCGGTGAAGCTTTCTTT	NA	NA	TRBV14	TRBJ1-1
CASSRIETGELFF	TGTGCCAGCAGTCGTATAGAAACCGGGGAGCTGTTTTTT	NA	NA	TRBV3-1/TRBV3-2	TRBJ2-2
CASRPQGGTGNTIYF	TGTGCCAGCAGGCCACAGGGGGGAACTGGAAACACCATATATTTT	TRBD1	NA	TRBV5-6	TRBJ1-3
CASSPPGIAEAFF	TGCGCCAGCAGCCCCCCAGGGATCGCTGAAGCTTTCTTT	NA	NA	TRBV5-1	TRBJ1-1
CASSSGLSNQPQHF	TGCGCCAGCAGTTCAGGGCTTAGCAATCAGCCCCAGCATTTT	NA	NA	TRBV5-1	TRBJ1-5